The 27 T cell receptor beta chains reported below all come from one sample, sequenced in a study of blood T cell repertoires in COVID-19. Libraries were prepared by immunoSEQ multiplex PCR; TCRdb keeps only in-frame clonotypes and omits some of them. The sample carries some 51,000 clones, about nine tenths recorded once. The source material was peripheral blood. These receptors came from a man in his forties with acute or convalescent COVID-19.

This rearrangement joins TRBV6-5 to TRBJ2-7; the match to TRBD1 covers 7 bases. Losses at the gene ends were 7 bases for V and 4 bases for J; bases not matched to a gene: 7. The CDR3 extends over 13 amino acids. Germline CDR1 and CDR2: MNHEY and SVGAGI. The CDR3 DNA is TGTGCCAGCACTTTAGGCAGGGGGTACGAGCAGTACTTC. This sequence encodes CASTLGRGYEQYF.

The V call is TRBV5-4, the J call TRBJ2-5; possible D gene TRBD2, 5 bases. The tail of the sequence fits TRBJ2-7 better, so the J call may be wrong. This CDR3 has 13 residues. Germline loops: CDR1 SGHNT, CDR2 YYREEE (reference sequence). The CDR3 nucleotides read TGTGCCAGCAGCTTGAGTCTAGCCGGCGAGCAGTACTTC. This codes for CASSLSLAGEQYF.

V usage is TRBV20-1 and J usage is TRBJ2-7, with 16 positions matching TRBD2. The trim removed 3 bases at V and 5 bases at J, leaving 7 bases unmatched. This CDR3 contains 16 residues. Germline-derived CDR1 and CDR2 are DFQATT and SNEGSKA (reference sequence). CDR3 sequence: CSASPGTSGRAHEQYF. DNA of the CDR3: TGCAGTGCTAGTCCCGGGACTAGCGGGAGGGCCCACGAGCAGTACTTC.

The rearrangement joins TRBV30 to TRBJ2-3, with 10 bases lining up with TRBD1. Germline CDR1 reads GTSNPN; CDR2 reads SVGIG (reference sequence). CDR3 size: 15 residues. Trimming cost V 5 bases and J 1 base; bases outside gene matches: 6. This CDR3 is CAWSRGTGGTDTQYF. For the CDR3, the DNA is TGTGCCTGGTCCCGCGGGACAGGGGGCACAGATACGCAGTATTTT. Supplemented by reference TRBV30 and TRBJ2-3, the full variable domain reads SQTIHQWPATLVQPVGSPLSLECTVEGTSNPNLYWYRQAAGRGLQLLFYSVGIGQISSEVPQNLSASRPQDRQFILSSKKLLLSDSGFYLCAWSRGTGGTDTQYFGPGTRLTVL.

V and J are TRBV7-9 and TRBJ2-7; a possible D gene is TRBD2 (5 bases). CDR3 length equals 13 residues. V lost 5 bases and J lost 7, with 15 bases in between. Germline CDR1 reads SEHNR; CDR2 reads FQNEAQ (reference sequence). CDR3 residues: CASSVDRLAEQYF. CDR3 DNA: TGTGCCAGCAGCGTTGATAGGCTAGCAGAGCAGTACTTC.

The chain links TRBV29-1 to TRBJ2-5; TRBD2 might be the D (6 bases). Germline CDR1 and CDR2: SQVTM and ANQGSEA. The CDR3 length is 12 residues. V was trimmed by 4 bases and J by 0 bases, leaving 6 bases between them. CDR3 amino acids: CSVGTNQETQYF. In DNA form, the CDR3 reads TGCAGCGTTGGGACTAACCAAGAGACCCAGTACTTC. Based on the CDR3 plus reference TRBV29-1 and TRBJ2-5, the full variable domain is SAVISQKPSRDICQRGTSLTIQCQVDSQVTMMFWYRQQPGQSLTLIATANQGSEATYESGFVIDKFPISRPNLTFSTLTVSNMSPEDSSIYLCSVGTNQETQYFGPGTRLLVL.

This clone came up a few times. The chain uses TRBV7-9 and TRBJ2-3; D might be TRBD2 (5 bases). V was shortened by 4 bases and J by 1 base, with 9 bases between the two germline ends. The CDR3 loop spans 14 amino acids. CDR1 SEHNR and CDR2 FQNEAQ come from the germline V gene (reference sequence). The DNA for the CDR3 is TGTGCCAGCAGCTCTATACTAGGCACAGATACGCAGTATTTT. Protein sequence: CASSSILGTDTQYF.

The rearrangement uses TRBV11-3 and TRBJ1-2, with a tentative D call TRBD1 (5 bases). Trimming removed 0 bases from V and 0 bases from J, with 11 bases in between. Germline assignment: CDR1 SGHNT and CDR2 YENEEA. The length of the CDR3 is 16 residues. CDR3 nucleotides: TGTGCCAGCAGCTTAGATCCGACAGCAGCTAACTATGGCTACACCTTC. Protein: CASSLDPTAANYGYTF.

This chain links TRBV28 with TRBJ2-1; 9 bases map to TRBD2. Germline V gives CDR1 MDHEN, CDR2 SYDVKM. Trimming cost V 6 bases and J 6 bases; bases outside gene matches: 9. The CDR3 loop spans 15 amino acids. CDR3 region: CASSPGTSRGNEQFF. In nucleotides, the CDR3 is TGTGCCAGCAGCCCCGGGACTAGCAGGGGCAATGAGCAGTTCTTC.

The chain combines TRBV9 with TRBJ2-3, with D possibly matching TRBD1 (6 bases). V dropped 0 bases and J dropped 3 bases, with 8 bases sitting between them. This CDR3 comprises 14 residues. Germline V gene lookup returns CDR1 SGDLS and CDR2 YYNGEE. The DNA of the CDR3 is TGTGCCAGCAGCGTAGGGCAGGGGACAGATACGCAGTATTTT. This encodes CASSVGQGTDTQYF.

This clone was detected only a few times. This chain uses TRBV9 with TRBJ2-1; 8 bases agree with TRBD2. V shed 4 bases, J shed 8 bases, and the junction held 11 bases outside the gene matches. The CDR3 has 15 amino acids. Germline values: CDR1 SGDLS, CDR2 YYNGEE. The CDR3 here is CASSPREGPYDEQFF. The DNA for the CDR3 is TGTGCCAGCAGCCCTCGGGAGGGTCCGTATGATGAGCAGTTCTTC.

The V gene is TRBV25-1, the J gene TRBJ2-7, with D perhaps matching TRBD1 (6 bases). The V gene's germline CDR1 is MGHDK and CDR2 SYGVNS. V dropped 5 bases and J dropped 2 bases, with 13 bases sitting between them. The CDR3 contains 14 residues. The chain's CDR3 is CASSFRGATYEQYF. The CDR3 DNA follows: TGTGCCAGCAGTTTCAGGGGAGCCACCTACGAGCAGTACTTC.

J is TRBJ1-4 and V is TRBV30, with 7 bases fitting TRBD1. CDR1 is GTSNPN and CDR2 is SVGIG in the germline V gene (reference sequence). The CDR3 covers 14 residues. Trimming cost V 3 bases and J 7 bases; bases outside gene matches: 8. The CDR3 is CAWRTPGQTEKLFF. The CDR3, as DNA: TGTGCCTGGAGGACACCGGGACAGACTGAAAAACTGTTTTTT. The entire variable domain, with the rest obtained from reference TRBV30 and TRBJ1-4, is as follows: SQTIHQWPATLVQPVGSPLSLECTVEGTSNPNLYWYRQAAGRGLQLLFYSVGIGQISSEVPQNLSASRPQDRQFILSSKKLLLSDSGFYLCAWRTPGQTEKLFFGSGTQLSVL.

This clone was recorded once. V and J are TRBV3-1 (or the pseudogene TRBV3-2) and TRBJ1-5, with a tentative D call TRBD1 (5 bases). Looked up from germline, CDR1 is LGHDT and CDR2 is YNNKEL (reference sequence). This CDR3 spans 15 amino acids. The V gene lost 4 bases and the J gene lost 2 bases, with 12 bases spanning the gap. The CDR3 nucleotides are TGTGCCAGCAGCCCCCTCGGAGGGGGCAATCAGCCCCAGCATTTT. It encodes CASSPLGGGNQPQHF.

The chain joins TRBV11-3 to TRBJ1-1, with 10 bases lining up with TRBD1. Germline-derived CDR1 and CDR2 are SGHNT and YENEEA. V lost 5 bases and J lost 7; bases outside the gene matches: 4. This CDR3 has 13 amino acids. CDR3 DNA sequence: TGTGCCAGCAGCCGAGACAGGGGGCTTGAAGCTTTCTTT. Its protein is CASSRDRGLEAFF.

The chain links TRBV7-2 to TRBJ2-3; 7 bases fit TRBD1. The germline gives CDR1 SGHTA, CDR2 FQGNSA. Trimming took 6 bases from V and 2 from J; bases not matched to a gene: 8. This CDR3 is 15 amino acids long. CDR3: CASRSGTAHTDTQYF. CDR3 bases: TGTGCCAGCAGATCCGGGACAGCCCACACAGATACGCAGTATTTT.

V and J are TRBV12-3 or TRBV12-4 and TRBJ2-1; a weak D match, TRBD2 (6 bases). The CDR3 sequence is 12 residues long. Trimming shortened V by 6 bases and J by 9 bases, and 12 bases separated the two germline ends. The CDR3, as DNA: TGTGCCAGCAGGCGTGGGGGGACTGAGCAGTTCTTC. Its protein is CASRRGGTEQFF.

Here the CDR3 DNA reads TGTGCCAGCAGCACGCAGGGGAGTCCTGAAGCTTTCTTT. It codes for CASSTQGSPEAFF. The rearrangement links TRBV9 to TRBJ1-1; a weak D match, TRBD1 (6 bases). This CDR3 region has 13 residues. The germline V gene encodes CDR1 SGDLS and CDR2 YYNGEE. Trimming cost V 4 bases and J 6 bases, with 13 bases left between them.

V is TRBV18 and J is TRBJ1-2, with 8 positions matching TRBD1. The CDR3 has 15 amino acids. Germline assignment: CDR1 KGHSH and CDR2 LQKENI. V lost 3 bases, J lost 4 bases, and 7 bases stayed unmatched. The CDR3 here is CASSPAGGGGYGYTF. The DNA of the CDR3 is TGTGCCAGCTCACCGGCAGGGGGCGGCGGCTATGGCTACACCTTC.

In this sample, this clone turned up once. In DNA form, the CDR3 reads TGTGCCAGCAGCCTAAGACAGGGGGTGAGGTCACCCCTCCACTTT. Its translation is CASSLRQGVRSPLHF. This chain links TRBV7-6 with TRBJ1-6; 9 nucleotides align to TRBD1. CDR1 and CDR2 from the germline V gene are SGHVS and FNYEAQ. V shed 5 bases, J shed 10 bases, and the junction held 9 bases outside the gene matches. The length of the CDR3 is 15 residues.

In this sample, this clone turned up once. This chain uses TRBV7-6 with TRBJ1-2; 8 positions agree with TRBD1. Looked up from germline, CDR1 is SGHVS and CDR2 is FNYEAQ. J gave up 3 bases and V 1 base, and 4 bases lay outside the gene matches. This CDR3 is built from 15 residues. CDR3 bases: TGTGCCAGCAGCTTAGGGGACAGGAGTCACTATGGCTACACCTTC. This encodes CASSLGDRSHYGYTF.

This clone has only a few counts. Other DNA sequences in the same sample also yield this CDR3. The rearrangement joins TRBV27 to TRBJ1-1; D uncertain. CDR3 length: 13 residues. Germline V CDR1 and CDR2: MNHEY, SMNVEV (reference sequence). V was pared by 6 bases and J by 0 bases, with 8 bases between. The CDR3 coding sequence is TGTGCCAGCAGCTACAGTATGAACACTGAAGCTTTCTTT. This sequence encodes CASSYSMNTEAFF.

The genes are TRBV4-2 and TRBJ2-1, with 11 bases matching TRBD2. The CDR3 has 15 amino acids. The V gene end was trimmed by 4 bases and the J gene end by 6 bases; junction bases not matched to a gene: 5. Per germline, CDR1 LGHNA and CDR2 YNFKEQ. CDR3 bases: TGTGCCAGCAGCCCGGGACTAGCGGTGGGCAATGAGCAGTTCTTC. As protein: CASSPGLAVGNEQFF.

This chain connects TRBV2 to TRBJ1-1; maybe TRBD1 (6 bases). This CDR3 is built from 13 residues. Trimming stripped 6 bases from V and 1 base from J, with 9 bases between. Germline loops: CDR1 SNHLY, CDR2 FYNNEI. The CDR3 loop reads CASRTGQNTEAFF. DNA of the CDR3: TGTGCCAGCAGAACGGGACAGAACACTGAAGCTTTCTTT.

This clone showed up just once. V and J are TRBV27 and TRBJ1-5; D unresolved. The V end was cut by 0 bases, the J end by 4 bases, with 13 bases between. Germline V gene sequence: CDR1 MNHEY, CDR2 SMNVEV (reference sequence). The CDR3 covers 16 residues. The CDR3 loop is CASSLSSTVGNQPQHF. CDR3 coding DNA: TGTGCCAGCAGTTTATCGAGCACCGTCGGGAATCAGCCCCAGCATTTT.

The rearrangement uses TRBV12-3 or TRBV12-4 and TRBJ1-1; no definite D call. The CDR3 consists of 12 residues. The V end was cut by 3 bases, the J end by 1 base, with 3 bases between. CDR3 in amino acids: CASSFRNTEAFF. CDR3 DNA sequence: TGTGCCAGCAGTTTCAGGAACACTGAAGCTTTCTTT.

The chain carries TRBV30 and TRBJ2-2; 8 positions agree with TRBD2. CDR1 is GTSNPN and CDR2 is SVGIG in the germline V gene (reference sequence). The CDR3 spans 15 residues. Unmatched junction bases numbered 5, after V lost 0 bases and J lost 5 bases. CDR3 amino acids: CAWSVQGGRTGELFF. The CDR3 region has the DNA TGTGCCTGGAGTGTACAGGGCGGGAGGACCGGGGAGCTGTTTTTT.